Described below is a single T cell receptor beta chain sequence and its context. Its antigen remains unknown. The assay was run at survey level. Profiled with immunoSEQ multiplex PCR; TCRdb holds only in-frame clones, not every one. This sample has around 48,000 clones; 70% occur once, and the top ten carry more than 1.5%. V was pared by 5 bases and J by 2 bases, with 11 bases between. CDR1 and CDR2 from the germline V gene are SGHTA and FQGNSA. The CDR3 runs 14 residues. This record belongs to a study of STAT5B mutations in CD4+ large granular lymphocyte leukemia. Overall study: Among healthy donors, a particular HLA allele went with more CDR3 'QG' motifs. Study conclusions and caveats: Less than 30% of private leukemic clonotypes occurred rarely in other patients' non-leukemic repertoires. TRBV06-family usage was enriched in top patient clones (8/27) versus controls (2/35).

Material for sequencing was CD4+ T cells from blood buffy coats. This clonotype originated in a human donor in good health. This chain joins TRBV7-2 and TRBJ2-3; weak D call: TRBD2 (5 bases). The CDR3 is CASSHGKNTDTQYF. CDR3 in DNA: TGTGCCAGCAGCCACGGGAAGAACACAGATACGCAGTATTTT. The variable domain in full, completed from reference TRBV7-2 and TRBJ2-3, reads GAGVSQSPSNKVTEKGKDVELRCDPISGHTALYWYRQSLGQGLEFLIYFQGNSAPDKSGLPSDRFSAERTGGSVSTLTIQRTQQEDSAVYLCASSHGKNTDTQYFGPGTRLTVL.